Described below is a single T cell receptor (beta chain) sequence and its context. Its cognate antigen is unknown. The data are from a study of spatial heterogeneity in lung cancer. Background on the study: Alpha-chain detections were consistently fewer than beta-chain detections among the sequences. Study-wide findings and caveats: Blood contained ubiquitous expanded tumor TCRs more at resection than at follow-up.

Time point described: sample taken at primary tumor resection. Unsorted whole RNA samples from tumor, nontumor lung or frozen PBMC were sequenced. Samples came from approximately 65 TRACERx patients with untreated early-stage lung cancer. The library protocol tagged each TCR cDNA with a unique molecular identifier. TCRdb analysed the 5' RACE reads with MiXCR anew, one entry per CDR3 protein. This table has 19,000 or so distinct CDR3 sequences, around 21% appearing once. The CDR3 contains 15 residues. Per the germline V gene, CDR1 is SGHTA and CDR2 is FQGNSA. Trimming pared 1 base from V and 2 bases from J, leaving 11 bases between.

The genes are TRBV7-2 and TRBJ1-1; tentative D call: TRBD1 (6 bases). The TCR comes from a female donor with early-stage non-small cell lung cancer. This specimen consisted of PBMCs, obtained at surgery. CDR3 sequence: CASSLVAGGNTEAFF. The CDR3 DNA is TGTGCCAGCAGCTTAGTTGCCGGGGGCAACACTGAAGCTTTCTTT.